A selection of T cell receptor beta chains follows, all from one sample in a study of blood T cell repertoires in COVID-19. Generated by immunoSEQ multiplex PCR, the TCRdb table keeps only in-frame clones and is missing some. The data contain more than 200,000 clones, 85% to 90% of them singletons. The sample comprised PBMCs or T cells enriched from blood (not recorded which). These receptors were collected from a woman aged 45-60 years who had recovered from COVID-19. Each CDR3 is given with its conserved first and last residue. The D gene is left open where the match is weak. Expanded clones get a size class; other rows say once, few or many, or leave the size out.

TRBD2,TRBJ2-1,17,-,TRBV7-9,TGTGCCAGCAGCTTAGATGGGGGGCTAGCGGGAGGCAATGAGCAGTTCTTC,CASSLDGGLAGGNEQFF
TRBD1,TRBJ1-3,14,-,TRBV18,TGTGCCAGCTCCCCCGACAGGGCTGTAAACACCATATATTTT,CASSPDRAVNTIYF
TRBD2,TRBJ2-7,15,-,TRBV9,TGTGCCAGCAATCCTAGCGGGAGGACTCCCTACGAGCAGTACTTC,CASNPSGRTPYEQYF
TRBD2,TRBJ2-3,16,-,TRBV5-1,TGCGCCAGCAGCCTCCTAGCGGGGACAAACACAGATACGCAGTATTTT,CASSLLAGTNTDTQYF
-,TRBJ1-3,18,-,TRBV6-1,TGTGCCAGCAGTGCGACTTTTTTTGCGGAAAAGACTGGAAACACCATATATTTT,CASSATFFAEKTGNTIYF
TRBD2,TRBJ2-3,16,-,TRBV5-4,TGTGCCAGCAGACCCGGGACTAGCGGGAATAAAGATACGCAGTATTTT,CASRPGTSGNKDTQYF
TRBD1,TRBJ2-7,15,-,TRBV11-2,TGTGCCAGCAGCCCATCGACAGGGGGGACCTACGAGCAGTACTTC,CASSPSTGGTYEQYF
-,TRBJ1-2,12,-,TRBV20-1,TGCAGTGCTAGTAGGGGATCGGATGGCTACACCTTC,CSASRGSDGYTF
TRBD1,TRBJ1-2,17,-,TRBV4-1,TGCGCCAGCAGCCGCGGACAGGCCTGGACCTCATCCTATGGCTACACCTTC,CASSRGQAWTSSYGYTF
-,TRBJ2-1,19,-,TRBV11-2,TGTGCCAGCAGCTCGTTTAGTGGAACTAGCAGAAGCTCCTACAATGAGCAGTTCTTC,CASSSFSGTSRSSYNEQFF
TRBD2,TRBJ2-1,17,-,TRBV18,TGTGCCAGCACCCCACGGACTAGCGGGAGTCTTAACAATGAGCAGTTCTTC,CASTPRTSGSLNNEQFF
TRBD1,TRBJ2-1,20,-,TRBV9,TGTGCCAGCAGCGTCAACCGGGACAGGGGTGGACAGACCTCCTACAATGAGCAGTTCTTC,CASSVNRDRGGQTSYNEQFF
-,TRBJ2-2,16,-,TRBV3-1/TRBV3-2,TGTGCCAGCAGCCTCCCCGGGACACCGAACACCGGGGAGCTGTTTTTT,CASSLPGTPNTGELFF
-,TRBJ2-2,12,-,TRBV19,TGTGCCAGTAGTCCCTTCCCCGGGGAGCTGTTTTTT,CASSPFPGELFF
TRBD1,TRBJ1-4,16,-,TRBV9,TGTGCCAGCAGCCCAGGGGGGTATTTTGTTAATGAAAAACTGTTTTTT,CASSPGGYFVNEKLFF
-,TRBJ1-5,16,few,TRBV19,TGTGCCAGTAGAGCCGTATACAGGGTTAGCAATCAGCCCCAGCATTTT,CASRAVYRVSNQPQHF
-,TRBJ1-6,16,-,TRBV28,TGTGCCAGCAGTTTTATGGGAGGCACCTATAATTCACCCCTCCACTTT,CASSFMGGTYNSPLHF
TRBD1,TRBJ2-1,17,few,TRBV4-1,TGCGCCAGCAGCCAAACCCTTACAGGGGGCTTAGACAATGAGCAGTTCTTC,CASSQTLTGGLDNEQFF
-,TRBJ2-7,14,-,TRBV10-3,TGTGCCATCAGTGGACAACAAAGCTCCTACGAGCAGTACTTC,CAISGQQSSYEQYF
TRBD2,TRBJ2-1,15,-,TRBV29-1,TGCAGCCCCGGACTAGCGGGGGACTCCTACAATGAGCAGTTCTTC,CSPGLAGDSYNEQFF
-,TRBJ1-1,17,-,TRBV30,TGTGCCAGCAGGTCGGGTCGGGGGGCGCAAGGCGGGGCTGAAGCTTTCTTT,CASRSGRGAQGGAEAFF
-,TRBJ1-3,14,-,TRBV29-1,TGCAGCGTTGCGACAGCTAACTCTGGAAACACCATATATTTT,CSVATANSGNTIYF
TRBD1,TRBJ1-1,17,-,TRBV9,TGTGCCAGCAGCGCGGTTCAAGGGACAGGCTCGAACACTGAAGCTTTCTTT,CASSAVQGTGSNTEAFF
TRBD2,TRBJ2-2,16,-,TRBV5-4,TGTGCCAGCAGCTTGGCTGGGACTAGTAACACCGGGGAGCTGTTTTTT,CASSLAGTSNTGELFF
TRBD1,TRBJ1-5,14,-,TRBV7-9,TGTGCCAGCAGCCGGACAGGGTCTAACCAGCCCCAGCATTTT,CASSRTGSNQPQHF
-,TRBJ1-2,14,once,TRBV5-6,TGTGCCAGCAGCCGACCGGACAGTAACTATGGCTACACCTTC,CASSRPDSNYGYTF
TRBD2,TRBJ2-3,15,-,TRBV30,TGTGCCTGGTCTAGCGGGAGTGGGTGGACAGATACGCAGTATTTT,CAWSSGSGWTDTQYF
TRBD2,TRBJ2-3,16,-,TRBV9,TGTGCCAGCAGCGTAGGGACTAGCGGGAGCACAGATACGCAGTATTTT,CASSVGTSGSTDTQYF
TRBD1,TRBJ1-5,14,few,TRBV28,TGTGCCAGCTCGACAGGGAAAAGCAATCAGCCCCAGCATTTT,CASSTGKSNQPQHF
-,TRBJ2-2,17,-,TRBV9,TGTGCCAGCAGCCCTCGCCCCCAGGGGACGAACACCGGGGAGCTGTTTTTT,CASSPRPQGTNTGELFF
-,TRBJ1-5,17,-,TRBV24-1,TGTGCCACCAGTGAAGCGGGGGAGGGGGTATTTGATCAGCCCCAGCATTTT,CATSEAGEGVFDQPQHF
-,TRBJ2-4,14,once,TRBV28,TGTGCCAGCAGCAACAGGGTTGGTAAAAACATTCAGTACTTC,CASSNRVGKNIQYF
-,TRBJ2-1,16,-,TRBV7-2,TGTGCCAGCAGCTTAGCTGTTGGGCCCCGGTACAATGAGCAGTTCTTC,CASSLAVGPRYNEQFF
TRBD1,TRBJ1-1,18,-,TRBV30,TGTGCCCGAGCTTCTCCGACAGGGAGAGGATCGATGAACACTGAAGCTTTCTTT,CARASPTGRGSMNTEAFF
TRBD1,TRBJ1-6,16,once,TRBV6-6,TGTGCCAGCACCAACGGCAGGGGGCGGGGCAATTCACCCCTCCACTTT,CASTNGRGRGNSPLHF
TRBD2,TRBJ2-1,13,-,TRBV29-1,TGCAGCGTTGCTAGCGGGGCCCGGGATGAGCAGTTCTTC,CSVASGARDEQFF
-,TRBJ2-3,13,-,TRBV28,TGTGCCAGCAGTATGACTAGTCCAGATACGCAGTATTTT,CASSMTSPDTQYF
TRBD1,TRBJ1-1,15,once,TRBV27,TGTGCCAGCAGTCCAAACAGGGGAGTGAGCACTGAAGCTTTCTTT,CASSPNRGVSTEAFF
-,TRBJ2-7,16,-,TRBV7-8,TGTGCCAGCAGCTTATCTGGTGGAGCAAGCTCCTACGAGCAGTACTTC,CASSLSGGASSYEQYF
-,TRBJ1-4,15,-,TRBV27,TGTGCCAGCAGTTTAGGGCTAACAGGGCTTGAAAAACTGTTTTTT,CASSLGLTGLEKLFF
-,TRBJ1-1,12,-,TRBV29-1,TGCAGCGGGATGGGGGGAAACACTGAAGCTTTCTTT,CSGMGGNTEAFF
-,TRBJ1-1,21,-,TRBV21-1,TGTGCCAGCAGCATAAAGTGGAGGACAGGCTCCCAAACACGTATGAACACTGAAGCTTTCTTT,CASSIKWRTGSQTRMNTEAFF
-,TRBJ2-1,13,-,TRBV1,TGCACCAGCAGCCCGCAGAGGGGGCATGAGCAGTTCTTC,CTSSPQRGHEQFF
-,TRBJ2-2,15,-,TRBV9,TGTGCCAGCAGCACCTTGGGACAGAACACCGGGGAGCTGTTTTTT,CASSTLGQNTGELFF
TRBD1,TRBJ1-5,16,-,TRBV28,TGTGCCAGCAGTTCTTCCGGGACAGGGGGGAATCAGCCCCAGCATTTT,CASSSSGTGGNQPQHF
-,TRBJ2-7,14,-,TRBV5-1,TGCGCCAGCAGTCCAACAGGGTCCTCCTACGAGCAGTACTTC,CASSPTGSSYEQYF
TRBD1,TRBJ1-1,14,-,TRBV2,TGTGCCAGCAGGGACAGCCAGGGGGGCACTGAAGCTTTCTTT,CASRDSQGGTEAFF
-,TRBJ1-5,16,-,TRBV19,TGTGCCAGTAGTACCCAAAGAGCTTATAGCAATCAGCCCCAGCATTTT,CASSTQRAYSNQPQHF
-,TRBJ2-7,14,-,TRBV18,TGTGCCAGCTCCCAGCAACAGGCCTCCGACGAGCAGTACTTC,CASSQQQASDEQYF
-,TRBJ2-5,16,-,TRBV6-1,TGTGCCAGCAGTGAACGATACAACCCAACGGGGGAGACCCAGTACTTC,CASSERYNPTGETQYF